Listed below are T cell receptor beta chains from one sample, sequenced in a study of T cells in Graves' hyperthyroidism and ophthalmopathy. MiXCR was run by TCRdb on the multiplex PCR reads, yielding one entry per CDR3 protein. Among about 400,000 distinct CDR3 sequences, 15% to 17% were seen once, and the ten largest hold about a quarter. Sequences were obtained from blood. Source of these receptors: a woman under 30 with Graves' hyperthyroidism that later progressed to Graves' ophthalmopathy. Both conserved end residues are part of each CDR3. A D gene is named only where the DNA matches it firmly. Some rows have no size entry. The others give once, few or many, or a class for an expanded clone.

j_call clone_size v_call d_call cdr3_aa cdr3_nt
TRBJ1-2 many TRBV30 . CAWSVGVRRGYTF TGTGCCTGGAGTGTAGGGGTTCGCCGTGGCTACACCTTC
TRBJ1-1 many TRBV6-6 . CASSYTENTEAFF TGTGCCAGCAGTTACACAGAGAACACTGAAGCTTTCTTT
TRBJ2-5 . TRBV20-1 . CSASSPGRQETQYF TGCAGTGCTAGCTCCCCTGGTAGGCAAGAGACCCAGTACTTC
TRBJ2-7 many TRBV3-1 TRBD2 CASSLRDYNYEQYF TGTGCCAGCAGCCTCCGGGACTATAACTACGAGCAGTACTTC
TRBJ2-3 many TRBV4-1 . CASSQEGDMNTQYF TGCGCCAGCAGCCAAGAAGGGGATATGAATACGCAGTATTTT
TRBJ2-5 few TRBV4-1 TRBD2 CASSQEGTSGRGETQYF TGCGCCAGCAGCCAAGAGGGGACTAGCGGGAGAGGCGAGACCCAGTACTTC
TRBJ2-7 . TRBV20-1 TRBD2 CSARGLAGVSEQYF TGCAGTGCTAGGGGACTAGCGGGAGTGAGTGAGCAGTACTTC
TRBJ1-3 many TRBV12-3/TRBV12-4 . CASTSDRSFSGNTIYF TGTGCCAGCACCTCGGACCGATCCTTCTCTGGAAACACCATATATTTT
TRBJ2-7 many TRBV2 TRBD2 CASSRTSGRTYEQYF TGTGCCAGCAGTAGGACTAGCGGGAGGACCTACGAGCAGTACTTC
TRBJ1-2 many TRBV18 . CASSVDRKTNYGYTF TGTGCCAGCTCAGTTGACAGGAAGACTAACTATGGCTACACCTTC
TRBJ2-5 many TRBV20-1 TRBD2 CSARETSGTPYF TGCAGTGCTAGAGAGACTAGCGGAACTCCTTACTTC
TRBJ2-1 . TRBV7-9 . CASSLVAGRLHNEQFF TGTGCCAGCAGCTTAGTAGCCGGTAGGTTGCACAATGAGCAGTTCTTC
TRBJ2-7 many TRBV6-2/TRBV6-3 TRBD2 CASSYMGLGTYEQYF TGTGCCAGCAGTTACATGGGACTAGGGACCTACGAGCAGTACTTC